Listed here are 21 T cell receptor beta chains from one sample, sequenced in a study of T cell repertoires in cytomegalovirus infection. One entry per CDR3 protein, called by TCRdb with MiXCR from the reads. The sample gives 200,000 to 300,000 distinct CDR3 sequences, 6.5% of which show up once; 5.5% to 6.5% is in the top ten. The specimen sequenced was PBMCs. The receptors were sampled from a human donor in good health (CMV status not recorded). Some clones in this sample may be carry-over from other donors' samples.

This clonotype was observed many times. The chain combines TRBV7-9 with TRBJ1-2; D uncertain. The CDR3 contains 17 residues. Germline CDR1 is SEHNR and CDR2 is FQNEAQ (reference sequence). With 1 base removed from V and 2 bases from J, the gap between germline ends came to 17 bases. The CDR3 loop reads CASSLGAVVRPNYGYTF. The DNA of the CDR3 is TGTGCCAGCAGCTTAGGGGCGGTGGTCAGACCAAACTATGGCTACACCTTC.

Ten or more counts support this clonotype. The chain couples TRBV25-1 to TRBJ1-2; D is unresolved. The CDR3 contains 17 residues. CDR1 is MGHDK, CDR2 SYGVNS, per germline. V was pared by 2 bases and J by 3 bases, with 19 bases between. The CDR3 DNA reads as TGTGCCAGCAGTGAAGGCGGACGCAGGTGGAGCCACTATGGCTACACCTTC. Protein sequence: CASSEGGRRWSHYGYTF.

This clonotype was seen a few times. A much bigger clone sits one base away, suggesting this may be a read error. DNA for the CDR3: TGTGCCAGCAGCCTCCGGGGTCTGTTTGACTACAATGAGCAGTTCTTC. This sequence encodes CASSLRGLFDYNEQFF. This chain joins TRBV7-3 and TRBJ2-1; weak D call: TRBD2 (5 bases). The CDR3 has 16 residues. Trimming took off 5 bases at V and 3 bases at J, with 17 bases between the two ends. CDR1 and CDR2 (germline): SGHTA, FQGTGA. Combining the CDR3 with reference TRBV7-3 and TRBJ2-1 gives the whole variable domain GAGVSQTPSNKVTEKGKYVELRCDPISGHTALYWYRQSLGQGPEFLIYFQGTGAADDSGLPNDRFFAVRPEGSVSTLKIQRTERGDSAVYLCASSLRGLFDYNEQFFGPGTRLTVL.

This clonotype has at least ten counts. The chain is built from TRBV7-2 and TRBJ2-3; D is perhaps TRBD1 (6 bases). This CDR3 is 15 amino acids long. CDR1 and CDR2 (germline): SGHTA, FQGNSA. The ends were cut back, 3 bases at V and 2 bases at J, with 12 bases in the middle. The CDR3 DNA reads TGTGCCAGCAGCTTCACAGGGAGTTTCACAGATACGCAGTATTTT. This codes for CASSFTGSFTDTQYF.

The chain couples TRBV12-3 or TRBV12-4 to TRBJ2-1; TRBD2 matches 14 bases. The CDR3 loop spans 15 amino acids. Trimming at V came to 6 bases and at J to 6 bases, leaving 4 bases not matched to a gene. In DNA, the CDR3 is TGTGCCAGCAGGCGGACTAGCGGGAGGAGCAATGAGCAGTTCTTC. This encodes CASRRTSGRSNEQFF.

The sample holds many counts of this clonotype. The chain combines TRBV7-9 with TRBJ2-2, with 9 bases identical to TRBD2. The germline CDR1 and CDR2 sequences are SEHNR and FQNEAQ (reference sequence). This CDR3 is built from 15 residues. V dropped 3 bases and J dropped 5; count of bases not matched to a gene: 4. CDR3 protein: CASSLGLAETGELFF. The CDR3, as DNA: TGTGCCAGCAGCTTGGGACTAGCAGAAACCGGGGAGCTGTTTTTT.

This clonotype was seen ten or more times. CDR3 coding DNA: TGTGCCAGCAGCCCGGGACAGGGGATGGTGTACTTC. This translates into CASSPGQGMVYF. The chain is built from TRBV7-2 and TRBJ2-7; 10 bases are a match to TRBD1. Germline-derived CDR1 and CDR2 are SGHTA and FQGNSA. The CDR3 runs to 12 residues. After removal of 5 bases from V and 12 bases from J, the junction contained 7 bases not matched to a gene.

This clonotype was counted at least ten times. The chain employs TRBV29-1 and TRBJ1-2, with D hard to call. Germline values: CDR1 SQVTM, CDR2 ANQGSEA. The germline V and J ends were trimmed by 4 bases and 12 bases, with 24 bases remaining between them. The CDR3 is 14 residues long. The CDR3, as DNA: TGCAGCGTTGTCCTTGCAGATGCTCAGAGGGTAAACACCTTC. It yields the protein CSVVLADAQRVNTF.

This clonotype was observed at least ten times. The V call is TRBV20-1, the J call TRBJ2-7; D ambiguous. The CDR3 totals 12 residues. V was trimmed by 0 bases and J by 4 bases, leaving 7 bases between them. The V gene's germline CDR1 is DFQATT and CDR2 SNEGSKA (reference sequence). CDR3 nucleotide sequence: TGCAGTGCTAGAGAGCTATTATACGAGCAGTACTTC. Its protein is CSARELLYEQYF.

This clonotype was seen ten or more times. The rearrangement links TRBV5-4 to TRBJ1-2; 12 nucleotides agree with TRBD1. The CDR3 consists of 18 residues. From germline, CDR1 is SGHNT and CDR2 YYREEE (reference sequence). V lost 4 bases to trimming and J lost 4 bases; unmatched junction nucleotides: 14. CDR3 protein: CASSEGTGGARRAYGYTF. In DNA, the CDR3 is TGTGCCAGCAGCGAAGGGACAGGGGGCGCCCGGCGTGCCTATGGCTACACCTTC.

This clonotype showed up many times. The chain employs TRBV7-2 and TRBJ1-2; 8 nucleotides align to TRBD1. The J segment lost 4 bases and the V segment lost 4 bases, leaving 8 bases of the junction unmatched. This CDR3 spans 15 amino acids. In germline, CDR1 is SGHTA, CDR2 FQGNSA. The CDR3 here is CASSSPGTGLYGYTF. CDR3 DNA: TGTGCCAGCAGCTCACCCGGGACAGGCCTCTATGGCTACACCTTC.

The table lists this clonotype with many counts. V usage is TRBV12-3 or TRBV12-4 and J usage is TRBJ2-7; 8 nucleotides agree with TRBD1. V lost 6 bases, J lost 7 bases, and 14 bases stayed unmatched. This CDR3 is built from 15 residues. As DNA, the CDR3 is TGTGCCAGCAGCCCCTTCCCGGGACAGGAGTCGGAGCAGTACTTC. Translation gives CASSPFPGQESEQYF.

This clonotype has a handful of counts. The chain joins TRBV9 to TRBJ1-4; 7 positions match TRBD1. There are 13 residues in the CDR3. The germline gives CDR1 SGDLS, CDR2 YYNGEE. V lost 3 bases to trimming and J lost 11 bases; unmatched junction nucleotides: 7. The CDR3 nucleotides are TGTGCCAGCAGCGGGACAGGATCGGTGAAACTGTTTTTT. It codes for CASSGTGSVKLFF. The full variable domain, rest sourced from reference TRBV9 and TRBJ1-4, is DSGVTQTPKHLITATGQRVTLRCSPRSGDLSVYWYQQSLDQGLQFLIQYYNGEERAKGNILERFSAQQFPDLHSELNLSSLELGDSALYFCASSGTGSVKLFFGSGTQLSVL.

This clonotype was counted at least ten times. The chain combines TRBV7-2 with TRBJ1-5; unclear D gene. Trimming pared 2 bases from V and 5 bases from J, leaving 10 bases between. The length of the CDR3 is 14 residues. Germline CDR1 reads SGHTA; CDR2 reads FQGNSA. CDR3 bases: TGTGCCAGCAGCTTACGACAAGGAGATCAGCCCCAGCATTTT. Its translation is CASSLRQGDQPQHF.

This clonotype has at least ten counts. The chain has TRBV20-1 and TRBJ1-2, with 7 bases fitting TRBD1. Germline values: CDR1 DFQATT, CDR2 SNEGSKA (reference sequence). The CDR3 sequence is 16 residues long. The V gene end was trimmed by 5 bases and the J gene end by 1 base; junction bases not matched to a gene: 13. DNA of the CDR3: TGCAGTGCTGCCCCGGGACAGAAAAAGAATAACTATGGCTACACCTTC. Protein sequence: CSAAPGQKKNNYGYTF.

This clonotype occurred many times. The chain has TRBV28 and TRBJ1-4; possibly TRBD1 for D (6 bases). The germline CDR1 and CDR2 sequences are MDHEN and SYDVKM. CDR3 length: 15 residues. V lost 6 bases and J 7 bases, leaving 18 bases between the germline ends. CDR3 sequence: CASSPGVSGSEKLFF. The CDR3 coding sequence is TGTGCCAGCAGCCCAGGGGTAAGCGGTAGTGAAAAACTGTTTTTT.

This clonotype was counted at least ten times. The V call is TRBV7-2, the J call TRBJ1-1, with 8 bases matching TRBD1. The CDR3 spans 15 residues. With V trimmed by 1 base and J by 5 bases, 6 bases remained unmatched. The germline gives CDR1 SGHTA, CDR2 FQGNSA. The CDR3 nucleotides are TGTGCCAGCAGCTTAGGACAGGGGATGAGAACTGAAGCTTTCTTT. The encoded protein is CASSLGQGMRTEAFF. Full variable domain (remainder filled in from reference TRBV7-2 and TRBJ1-1): GAGVSQSPSNKVTEKGKDVELRCDPISGHTALYWYRQSLGQGLEFLIYFQGNSAPDKSGLPSDRFSAERTGGSVSTLTIQRTQQEDSAVYLCASSLGQGMRTEAFFGQGTRLTVV.

This clonotype came up a few times. The DNA of the CDR3 is TGTGCCAGTAGTATATTGGAGGGGGCTGAAGCTTTCTTT. It codes for CASSILEGAEAFF. V usage is TRBV19 and J usage is TRBJ1-1; D possibly corresponds to TRBD1 (6 bases). Deletions cut 2 bases from V and 6 bases from J, with 10 bases between. Germline V CDR1 and CDR2: LNHDA, SQIVND (reference sequence). The CDR3 has 13 amino acids. Supplemented by reference TRBV19 and TRBJ1-1, the full variable domain reads DGGITQSPKYLFRKEGQNVTLSCEQNLNHDAMYWYRQDPGQGLRLIYYSQIVNDFQKGDIAEGYSVSREKKESFPLTVTSAQKNPTAFYLCASSILEGAEAFFGQGTRLTVV.

This clonotype was observed at least ten times. V gene TRBV7-3 combines with J gene TRBJ2-6; D ambiguous. The CDR3 has 15 residues. Germline loops: CDR1 SGHTA, CDR2 FQGTGA. V gave up 0 bases and J gave up 1 base, with 4 bases separating them. The CDR3 loop is CASSLTRSGANVLTF. The CDR3 coding sequence is TGTGCCAGCAGCTTAACCCGGTCTGGGGCCAACGTCCTGACTTTC.

The sample holds many counts of this clonotype. This chain links TRBV7-2 with TRBJ2-1; D not certain. Trimming removed 3 bases at V and 6 bases at J, with 9 bases between. CDR3 length equals 13 residues. The V gene's germline CDR1 is SGHTA and CDR2 FQGNSA. The CDR3, as DNA: TGTGCCAGCAGCTTCTCCAGTCGCAATGAGCAGTTCTTC. It codes for CASSFSSRNEQFF.

There are many counts of this clonotype. The chain couples TRBV2 to TRBJ2-3; D unclear. V was pared by 7 bases and J by 3 bases, with 11 bases between. Germline V gene lookup returns CDR1 SNHLY and CDR2 FYNNEI. The CDR3 totals 13 residues. Written as DNA, the CDR3 is TGTGCCAGCACGGGTGAAATGACAGATACGCAGTATTTT. Encoded protein: CASTGEMTDTQYF.